This paragraph reports one T cell receptor beta chain. Its matching antigen is unknown. TCRdb's table, derived via immunoSEQ multiplex PCR, lists solely in-frame clones and lacks some. Altogether fewer than 850,000 clones are present, roughly 88% being singletons, with the ten largest covering about 33%. The CDR3 consists of 14 residues. In germline, CDR1 is SGHNT, CDR2 YYREEE (reference sequence). This entry is derived from a study of shared clonotypes between healthy human individuals. Study-wide results and limits: When naive CD4 clonotypes were compared across a handful of donors, about 4.8% were shared. Non-shared clonotypes displayed generation probabilities falling below those of clonotypes present in all four donors. Genetic and exposure-history diversity was limited by the few donors.

Participating donors were healthy, HIV-negative adults free of recent acute infections or vaccinations. This rearrangement joins TRBV5-4 to TRBJ2-5, with a weak D call TRBD1 (5 bases). The J call may be mistaken, given a closer DNA end match to TRBJ2-7. The TCR was taken from a man between 18 and 35 years old in good health. Some clones in this sample may be carry-over from other donors' samples. Input material: memory CD8+ T cells from PBMCs. Indicated subset: CD45RO+ cells pooled with CCR7-negative TemRA cells. The CDR3 spells CASSLGQNSYEQYF. CDR3 sequence (DNA): TGTGCCAGCAGCTTGGGACAGAATTCCTACGAGCAGTACTTC.